Listed below are T cell receptor beta chains from one sample, sequenced in a study of identical twins. TCRdb recomputed calls from the 5' RACE reads with MiXCR, one row per CDR3 protein. The sample records about 890,000 distinct CDR3 sequences, 9% to 15% being singletons. The sample also formed part of further work on yellow fever vaccine responses in identical twins.

The sample was PBMCs. The receptors originated from a woman between 18 and 30 years old in good health. Each CDR3 is given with its conserved first and last residue. A D gene is named only where the DNA matches it firmly. Clone size is shown for a subset of rows, as once, few, many or a class of expanded clone.

d_gene: -
v_gene: TRBV7-6
j_gene: TRBJ2-1
abundance: few
CDR3aa: CASSLAIGGSTRYNEQFF
CDR3nt: TGTGCCAGCAGCTTAGCAATCGGAGGGAGTACCCGCTACAATGAGCAGTTCTTC

d_gene: -
v_gene: TRBV12-3/TRBV12-4
j_gene: TRBJ1-1
abundance: few
CDR3aa: CASRGPTAGTEAFF
CDR3nt: TGTGCCAGCAGGGGACCCACTGCAGGGACTGAAGCTTTCTTT

d_gene: TRBD1
v_gene: TRBV20-1
j_gene: TRBJ2-2
abundance: -
CDR3aa: CSARGGGDTGELFF
CDR3nt: TGCAGTGCTAGAGGAGGGGGCGACACCGGGGAGCTGTTTTTT

d_gene: -
v_gene: TRBV10-3
j_gene: TRBJ2-1
abundance: few
CDR3aa: CAISVESSEQFF
CDR3nt: TGTGCCATCAGTGTGGAGTCCAGCGAGCAGTTCTTC

d_gene: TRBD1
v_gene: TRBV6-5
j_gene: TRBJ2-7
abundance: few
CDR3aa: CASSYSFPGQGYEQYF
CDR3nt: TGTGCCAGCAGTTACTCTTTCCCGGGACAGGGGTACGAGCAGTACTTC

d_gene: TRBD1
v_gene: TRBV28
j_gene: TRBJ1-2
abundance: few
CDR3aa: CASSTTGQGPSGYGYTF
CDR3nt: TGTGCCAGCAGTACCACGGGACAGGGCCCGAGTGGCTATGGCTACACCTTC

d_gene: -
v_gene: TRBV28
j_gene: TRBJ2-6
abundance: -
CDR3aa: CASSLSTVGANVLTF
CDR3nt: TGTGCCAGCAGTTTATCGACGGTCGGGGCCAACGTCCTGACTTTC

d_gene: -
v_gene: TRBV20-1
j_gene: TRBJ2-1
abundance: -
CDR3aa: CSARVQRGGRNEQFF
CDR3nt: TGCAGTGCTAGAGTCCAAAGGGGGGGCCGCAATGAGCAGTTCTTC

d_gene: -
v_gene: TRBV7-2
j_gene: TRBJ2-1
abundance: -
CDR3aa: CASSLGAGPPYNEQFF
CDR3nt: TGTGCCAGCAGCTTGGGCGCAGGGCCCCCCTACAATGAGCAGTTCTTC

d_gene: TRBD1
v_gene: TRBV6-1
j_gene: TRBJ1-2
abundance: few
CDR3aa: CASSPGGQGYGYTF
CDR3nt: TGTGCCAGCAGTCCCGGGGGACAGGGGTATGGCTACACCTTC

d_gene: -
v_gene: TRBV28
j_gene: TRBJ1-1
abundance: -
CDR3aa: CASTEPNTEAFF
CDR3nt: TGTGCCAGCACGGAACCGAACACTGAAGCTTTCTTT

d_gene: -
v_gene: TRBV25-1
j_gene: TRBJ2-5
abundance: few
CDR3aa: CASTNPAGRPGGETQYF
CDR3nt: TGTGCCAGCACCAATCCTGCGGGCCGGCCTGGGGGGGAGACCCAGTACTTC

d_gene: TRBD1
v_gene: TRBV6-5
j_gene: TRBJ2-7
abundance: few
CDR3aa: CASSYGGKGAAYEQYF
CDR3nt: TGTGCCAGCAGTTACGGCGGAAAGGGGGCGGCTTACGAGCAGTACTTC

d_gene: TRBD2
v_gene: TRBV10-3
j_gene: TRBJ2-7
abundance: -
CDR3aa: CAISGEGREGRLEQYF
CDR3nt: TGTGCCATCAGTGGAGAGGGTCGGGAGGGCCGTTTGGAGCAGTACTTC

d_gene: TRBD1
v_gene: TRBV7-8
j_gene: TRBJ1-1
abundance: -
CDR3aa: CASTSQGGTEAFF
CDR3nt: TGTGCCAGCACCTCTCAGGGGGGAACTGAAGCTTTCTTT

d_gene: -
v_gene: TRBV5-1
j_gene: TRBJ2-2
abundance: -
CDR3aa: CASSLFPTGNTGELFF
CDR3nt: TGCGCCAGCAGCTTGTTTCCGACAGGGAACACCGGGGAGCTGTTTTTT

d_gene: -
v_gene: TRBV10-3
j_gene: TRBJ1-2
abundance: -
CDR3aa: CAISGEQGRDRYGYTF
CDR3nt: TGTGCCATCAGTGGGGAACAGGGTAGAGATCGCTATGGCTACACCTTC

d_gene: -
v_gene: TRBV11-2
j_gene: TRBJ2-3
abundance: -
CDR3aa: CASSLSRRRASTDTQYF
CDR3nt: TGTGCCAGCAGCTTAAGTAGGCGGAGAGCTAGCACAGATACGCAGTATTTT

d_gene: TRBD1
v_gene: TRBV24-1
j_gene: TRBJ2-7
abundance: few
CDR3aa: CATSDPDRGFEQYF
CDR3nt: TGTGCCACCAGTGACCCGGACAGGGGGTTCGAGCAGTACTTC

d_gene: -
v_gene: TRBV2
j_gene: TRBJ2-7
abundance: few
CDR3aa: CASSVDLYEQYF
CDR3nt: TGTGCCAGCAGTGTGGATCTCTACGAGCAGTACTTC

d_gene: -
v_gene: TRBV28
j_gene: TRBJ2-6
abundance: few
CDR3aa: CASSLWAQGGANVLTF
CDR3nt: TGTGCCAGCAGTTTATGGGCCCAAGGAGGGGCCAACGTCCTGACTTTC

d_gene: -
v_gene: TRBV20-1
j_gene: TRBJ1-1
abundance: few
CDR3aa: CSASAGEMAEAFF
CDR3nt: TGCAGTGCTAGTGCAGGGGAGATGGCTGAAGCTTTCTTT

d_gene: -
v_gene: TRBV20-1
j_gene: TRBJ1-3
abundance: few
CDR3aa: CSAPMGSGNTIYF
CDR3nt: TGCAGTGCTCCGATGGGATCTGGAAACACCATATATTTT

d_gene: -
v_gene: TRBV20-1
j_gene: TRBJ2-2
abundance: few
CDR3aa: CSARDRVGNTGELFF
CDR3nt: TGCAGTGCTAGAGATCGAGTAGGGAACACCGGGGAGCTGTTTTTT

d_gene: TRBD1
v_gene: TRBV7-3
j_gene: TRBJ1-2
abundance: many
CDR3aa: CASSAGTGVHGYTF
CDR3nt: TGTGCCAGCAGCGCCGGGACAGGAGTTCATGGCTACACCTTC

d_gene: -
v_gene: TRBV4-1
j_gene: TRBJ2-3
abundance: many
CDR3aa: CASSQVGWETDTQYF
CDR3nt: TGCGCCAGCAGCCAAGTGGGCTGGGAAACAGATACGCAGTATTTT

d_gene: -
v_gene: TRBV3-1
j_gene: TRBJ2-1
abundance: many
CDR3aa: CASSQGTRTPAVF
CDR3nt: TGTGCCAGCAGCCAAGGGACCCGGACACCCGCGGTCTTC

d_gene: -
v_gene: TRBV6-5
j_gene: TRBJ2-7
abundance: once
CDR3aa: CASSYTHPGLSEQYF
CDR3nt: TGTGCCAGCAGTTACACCCACCCCGGGCTAAGTGAGCAGTACTTC

d_gene: -
v_gene: TRBV12-3/TRBV12-4
j_gene: TRBJ1-3
abundance: many
CDR3aa: CASSRPGPSGNTIYF
CDR3nt: TGTGCCAGCAGTCGACCAGGACCGTCTGGAAACACCATATATTTT

d_gene: -
v_gene: TRBV15
j_gene: TRBJ2-3
abundance: many
CDR3aa: CATSRKASSVIFADTQYF
CDR3nt: TGTGCCACCAGCAGAAAGGCCTCTAGCGTCATATTCGCAGATACGCAGTATTTT

d_gene: -
v_gene: TRBV7-9
j_gene: TRBJ2-5
abundance: many
CDR3aa: CASSLDFQETQYF
CDR3nt: TGTGCCAGCAGCTTGGACTTTCAAGAGACCCAGTACTTC

d_gene: TRBD1
v_gene: TRBV6-5
j_gene: TRBJ2-4
abundance: few
CDR3aa: CASSWGQAVAKNIQYF
CDR3nt: TGTGCCAGCAGTTGGGGACAGGCGGTAGCCAAAAACATTCAGTACTTC

d_gene: -
v_gene: TRBV20-1
j_gene: TRBJ2-5
abundance: -
CDR3aa: CSARLRSETQYF
CDR3nt: TGCAGTGCTCGCCTACGGTCAGAGACCCAGTACTTC

d_gene: -
v_gene: TRBV21-1
j_gene: TRBJ2-3
abundance: few
CDR3aa: CASSKELGTGGTDTQYF
CDR3nt: TGTGCCAGCAGCAAAGAATTGGGGACAGGGGGAACAGATACGCAGTATTTT

d_gene: TRBD2
v_gene: TRBV9
j_gene: TRBJ2-7
abundance: few
CDR3aa: CASSVEPGTSGSREQYF
CDR3nt: TGTGCCAGCAGCGTCGAGCCCGGGACTAGCGGGAGCAGAGAGCAGTACTTC

d_gene: TRBD2
v_gene: TRBV20-1
j_gene: TRBJ2-3
abundance: few
CDR3aa: CSANGLAGEGFPTDTQYF
CDR3nt: TGCAGTGCTAACGGACTAGCGGGAGAGGGGTTTCCCACAGATACGCAGTATTTT